Detailed here is one T cell receptor beta chain. No antigen is known for it. Relapse was seen in all patients after autologous stem cell transplantation, and brentuximab vedotin exposure was variable. Magnetic negative selection of thawed PBMCs was the method by which CD4+ T cells were purified. The data derive from a study of PD-1 blockade in classical Hodgkin lymphoma. The table came from immunoSEQ multiplex PCR; TCRdb's copy has only in-frame clones and leaves some out. This table holds over 25,000 clones, 60% to 85% found once. General study findings and limits: A significant rise in TCR diversity by C4D1 was seen for CD4+ but not CD8+ cells.

The source of this sequence is a human donor with classical Hodgkin lymphoma. Sample: CD4+ T cells from blood, taken at baseline.

The CDR3 region has the DNA TGCGCCAGCAGCTCACCAACAGGGGGCACTGAAGCTTTCTTT. Amino acid sequence: CASSSPTGGTEAFF. The chain has TRBV5-1 and TRBJ1-1; the match to TRBD1 covers 8 bases. This CDR3 comprises 14 residues. The germline gives CDR1 SGHRS, CDR2 YFSETQ. The ends lost 3 bases at V and 4 bases at J; junction bases unmatched: 5.